The source of this T cell receptor (beta chain) is a study of cytomegalovirus exposure and HLA in healthy donors. Germline V gene sequence: CDR1 MDHEN, CDR2 SYDVKM. Trimming cost V 8 bases and J 1 base, with 21 bases left between them. CDR3 length: 17 residues. The PCR contained 60 Vbeta and 13 Jbeta primers. Data came from immunoSEQ multiplex PCR; TCRdb stores just in-frame clones and leaves some out. The sample holds 120,000 to 150,000 clones, roughly 64% seen once. The sequence was obtained from a woman aged 30 to 39 in good health and CMV-seropositive. The sequenced sample was PBMCs. This chain joins TRBV28 and TRBJ1-5; weak D call: TRBD1 (6 bases). The CDR3, as DNA: TGTGCCAGCCTTGGACAGTACGGAATAGGGAGCAATCAGCCCCAGCATTTT. This gives the protein CASLGQYGIGSNQPQHF.